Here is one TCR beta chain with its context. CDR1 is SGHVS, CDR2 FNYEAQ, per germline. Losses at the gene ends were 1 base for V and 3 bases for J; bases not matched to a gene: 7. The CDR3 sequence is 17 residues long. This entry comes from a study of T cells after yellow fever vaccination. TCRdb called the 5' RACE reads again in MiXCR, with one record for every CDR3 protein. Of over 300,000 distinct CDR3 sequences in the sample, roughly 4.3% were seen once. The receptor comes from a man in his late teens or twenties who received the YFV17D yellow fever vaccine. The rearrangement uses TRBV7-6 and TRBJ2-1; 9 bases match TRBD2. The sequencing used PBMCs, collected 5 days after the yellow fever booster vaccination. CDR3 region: CASSLVGRGGHYNEQFF. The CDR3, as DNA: TGTGCCAGCAGCTTAGTCGGGCGGGGGGGCCACTACAATGAGCAGTTCTTC.